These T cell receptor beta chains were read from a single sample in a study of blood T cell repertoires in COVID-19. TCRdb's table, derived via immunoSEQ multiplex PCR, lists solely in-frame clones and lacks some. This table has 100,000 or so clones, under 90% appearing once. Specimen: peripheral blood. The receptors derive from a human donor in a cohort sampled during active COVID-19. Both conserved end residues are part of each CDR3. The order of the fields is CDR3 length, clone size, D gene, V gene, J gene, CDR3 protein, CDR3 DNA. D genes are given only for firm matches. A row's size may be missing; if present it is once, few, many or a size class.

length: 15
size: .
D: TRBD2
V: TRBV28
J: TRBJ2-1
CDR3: CASSLGLAGENEQFF
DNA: TGTGCCAGCAGTTTAGGCCTAGCGGGAGAAAATGAGCAGTTCTTC

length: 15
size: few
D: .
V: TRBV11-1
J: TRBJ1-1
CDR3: CASSPAGRMNTEAFF
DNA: TGTGCCAGCAGCCCTGCGGGACGGATGAACACTGAAGCTTTCTTT

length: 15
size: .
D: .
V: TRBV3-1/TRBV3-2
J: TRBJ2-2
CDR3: CASSPPGSDTGELFF
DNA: TGTGCCAGCAGCCCCCCGGGGAGCGACACCGGGGAGCTGTTTTTT

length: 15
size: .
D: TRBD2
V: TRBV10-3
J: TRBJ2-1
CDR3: CAISERLAGESEQFF
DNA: TGTGCCATCAGTGAAAGGCTAGCGGGAGAGAGTGAGCAGTTCTTC

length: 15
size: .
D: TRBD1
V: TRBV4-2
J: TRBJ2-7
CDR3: CASSQEGQDSYEQYF
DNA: TGTGCCAGCAGCCAAGAGGGACAGGACTCCTACGAGCAGTACTTC

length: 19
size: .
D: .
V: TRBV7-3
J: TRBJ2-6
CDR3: CASSLKPRLLLSGANVLTF
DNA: TGTGCCAGCAGCTTAAAACCCAGGTTGCTCCTCTCTGGGGCCAACGTCCTGACTTTC

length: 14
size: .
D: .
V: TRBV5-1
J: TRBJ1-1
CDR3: CASSWRDMNTEAFF
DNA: TGCGCCAGCAGCTGGAGAGATATGAACACTGAAGCTTTCTTT

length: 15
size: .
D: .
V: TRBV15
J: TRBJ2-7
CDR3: CATSRDLALSYEQYF
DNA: TGTGCCACCAGCAGAGATCTAGCGCTCTCCTACGAGCAGTACTTC

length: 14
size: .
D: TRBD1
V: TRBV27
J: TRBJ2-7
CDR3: CASGRDSLSYEQYF
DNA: TGTGCCAGCGGCCGGGACAGCCTATCCTACGAGCAGTACTTC

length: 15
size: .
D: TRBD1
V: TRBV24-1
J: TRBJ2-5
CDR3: CATSDTGGAIETQYF
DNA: TGTGCCACCAGTGATACAGGGGGCGCGATAGAGACCCAGTACTTC

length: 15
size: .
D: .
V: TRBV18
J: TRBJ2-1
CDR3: CASSVLQASYNEQFF
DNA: TGTGCCAGCTCAGTTTTACAGGCGTCCTACAATGAGCAGTTCTTC

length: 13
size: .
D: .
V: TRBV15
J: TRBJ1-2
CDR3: CATSRDKSDGYTF
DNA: TGTGCCACCAGCAGAGATAAATCCGATGGCTACACCTTC

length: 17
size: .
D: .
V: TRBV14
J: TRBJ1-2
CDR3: CASSQPGTLKANYGYTF
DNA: TGTGCCAGCAGCCAACCCGGGACACTGAAAGCTAACTATGGCTACACCTTC

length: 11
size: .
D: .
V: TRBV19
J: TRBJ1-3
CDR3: CATETASTIYF
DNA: TGTGCCACAGAAACCGCCTCCACCATATATTTT

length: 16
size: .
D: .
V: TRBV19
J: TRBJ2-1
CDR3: CASSRWTRTSGDEQFF
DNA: TGTGCCAGTAGTAGATGGACCCGAACTTCGGGGGATGAGCAGTTCTTC